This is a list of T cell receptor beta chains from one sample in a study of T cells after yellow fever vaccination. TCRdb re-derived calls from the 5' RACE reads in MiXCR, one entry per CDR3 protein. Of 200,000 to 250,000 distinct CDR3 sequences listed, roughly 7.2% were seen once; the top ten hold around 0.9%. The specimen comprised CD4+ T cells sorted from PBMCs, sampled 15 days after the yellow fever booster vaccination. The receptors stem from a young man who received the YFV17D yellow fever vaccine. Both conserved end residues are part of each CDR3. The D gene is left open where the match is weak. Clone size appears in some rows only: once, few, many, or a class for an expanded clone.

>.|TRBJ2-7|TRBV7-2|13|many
TGTGCCAGCAGCCGTGGGCTCCCCTACGAGCAGTACTTC
CASSRGLPYEQYF
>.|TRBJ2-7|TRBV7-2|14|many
TGTGCCAGCAGCTCCTCGGCGGGGAACTACGAGCAGTACTTC
CASSSSAGNYEQYF
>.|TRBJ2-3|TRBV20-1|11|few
TGCAGTGCACCCCTGGGGGATACGCAGTATTTT
CSAPLGDTQYF
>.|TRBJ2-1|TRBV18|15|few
TGTGCCAGCTCACTTGACGGAGACTCCTACAATGAGCAGTTCTTC
CASSLDGDSYNEQFF
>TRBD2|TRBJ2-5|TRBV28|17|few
TGTGCCAGCAGTTTGTGGCGGGAGGCCCCACTCCAAGAGACCCAGTACTTC
CASSLWREAPLQETQYF
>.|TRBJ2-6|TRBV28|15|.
TGTGCCAGCAGTCTAATCGGTAGTGGGGCCAACGTCCTGACTTTC
CASSLIGSGANVLTF
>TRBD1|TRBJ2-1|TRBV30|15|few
TGTGCCTGGACCTTCCGGGACAGGGGGCTGAATGAGCAGTTCTTC
CAWTFRDRGLNEQFF
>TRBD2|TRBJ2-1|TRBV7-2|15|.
TGTGCCAGCAATCCGGGACTAGCGGGAACCTATGAGCAGTTCTTC
CASNPGLAGTYEQFF
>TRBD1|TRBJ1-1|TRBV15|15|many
TGTGCCACCAGCGGAAAGACAGGGTCGGAAACTGAAGCTTTCTTT
CATSGKTGSETEAFF
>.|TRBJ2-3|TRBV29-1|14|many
TGCAGCGTCCAAGCGCGGGGACTCACAGATACGCAGTATTTT
CSVQARGLTDTQYF
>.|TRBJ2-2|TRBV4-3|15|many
TGCGCCAGCAGCCATGGGACTTCGCGATCCGGGGAGCTGTTTTTT
CASSHGTSRSGELFF
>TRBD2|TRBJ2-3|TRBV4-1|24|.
TGCGCCAGCAGCCAAGATTTGCAGTCCCCGAGCCGTCTAGCGGGAGGACTCTCCACAGATACGCAGTATTTT
CASSQDLQSPSRLAGGLSTDTQYF
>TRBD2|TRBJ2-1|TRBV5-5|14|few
TGTGCCAGCAGCTGGGGACTAGCGGCCAATGAGCAGTTCTTC
CASSWGLAANEQFF
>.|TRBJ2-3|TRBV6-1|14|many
TGTGCCTCCAGAAGGGTGGCGGGTTTAGATACGCAGTATTTT
CASRRVAGLDTQYF
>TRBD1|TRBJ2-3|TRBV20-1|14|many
TGCAGTGCCCAAGACAGGGGGCTTTCAGATACGCAGTATTTT
CSAQDRGLSDTQYF
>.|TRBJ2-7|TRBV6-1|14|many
TGTGCCAGCAGTCAAAGGGACGGCCCTTACGAGCAGTACTTC
CASSQRDGPYEQYF
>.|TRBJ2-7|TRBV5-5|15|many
TGTGCCAGCAGCGGATGGGGGCGCGGCTCCTACGAGCAGTACTTC
CASSGWGRGSYEQYF
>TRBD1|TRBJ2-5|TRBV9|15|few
TGTGCCAGCAGCGCGCGGGACAGGGGTTCAGAGACCCAGTACTTC
CASSARDRGSETQYF
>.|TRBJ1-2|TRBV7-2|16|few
TGTGCCAGCAGCTTGTCCCCTCAGGGACCCAACTATGGCTACACCTTC
CASSLSPQGPNYGYTF
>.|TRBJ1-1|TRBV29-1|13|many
TGCAGCGAGGGGATGAAGAGGAACACTGAAGCTTTCTTT
CSEGMKRNTEAFF
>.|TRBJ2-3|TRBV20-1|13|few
TGCAGTGCCGGGCCGACCGGGACAGATACGCAGTATTTT
CSAGPTGTDTQYF
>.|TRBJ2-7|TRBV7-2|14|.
TGTGCCAGCAGCAAAGAGGCTAGCGTTAAAGAGCAGTACTTC
CASSKEASVKEQYF
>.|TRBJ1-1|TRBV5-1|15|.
TGCGCCAGCAGCTTGGCCCCGGGGGGGCTGTCTGAAGCTTTCTTT
CASSLAPGGLSEAFF
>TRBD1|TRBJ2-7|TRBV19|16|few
TGTGCCAGTAGCGATTTTATTGGACAGGGGTCCTACGAGCAGTACTTC
CASSDFIGQGSYEQYF
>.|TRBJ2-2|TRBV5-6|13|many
TGTGCCAGCAGCTTGGCTCCGGCCGGGGAGCTGTTTTTT
CASSLAPAGELFF
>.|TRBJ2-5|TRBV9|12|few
TGTGCCAGCAGCACACGGGACTCCCCACGGTACTTC
CASSTRDSPRYF
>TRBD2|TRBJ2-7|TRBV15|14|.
TGTGCCACCAGCAGAGACGGGACTACCGGGGAGCAGTACTTC
CATSRDGTTGEQYF
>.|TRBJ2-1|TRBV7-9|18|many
TGTGCCAGCAGCTTAAGGGCCAGCCTTAGCGGTACCTACAATGAGCAGTTCTTC
CASSLRASLSGTYNEQFF